This TCR beta chain was captured in a study of regulatory T cells in long-lasting Graves disease. Study summary: Patients met the persistent Graves' disease definition after over 5 years of antithyroid drugs with positive TSH receptor antibodies. The study's findings and limits: Whereas new patients shared 900 to 1,000 public clonotypes, persistent patients shared more, at about 3,000. Favored usage of TRBV28, TRBJ1-2 and TRBJ2-5 was recorded in persistent disease.

At least ten counts were recorded for this clonotype. Its cognate antigen is unknown. Trimming cost V 3 bases and J 5 bases, with 16 bases left between them. This CDR3 spans 15 amino acids. Germline V CDR1 and CDR2: MDHEN, SYDVKM. Time point noted: persistent/refractory GD, antithyroid drugs over 5 years with positive TRAb. RNA extracted from PBMCs served as the sequencing template. Construction of the TCR beta libraries employed iRepertoire HTBI primers in conjunction with Arm-PCR of CDR3 regions. In TCRdb, the multiplex PCR reads were re-called with MiXCR into one record per CDR3 protein. The data show roughly 300,000 distinct CDR3 sequences, approximately 20% seen once.

The chain uses TRBV28 and TRBJ1-1; D perhaps matches TRBD1 (5 bases). The source material was peripheral blood mononuclear cells (PBMCs), sampled when the disease was refractory, from a patient treated with antithyroid drugs. The receptor was isolated from a female donor with Graves disease. The CDR3: CASSFTGGLTTEAFF. The CDR3 region has the DNA TGTGCCAGCAGTTTTACTGGGGGATTGACTACTGAAGCTTTCTTT. The full variable domain, rest sourced from reference TRBV28 and TRBJ1-1, is DVKVTQSSRYLVKRTGEKVFLECVQDMDHENMFWYRQDPGLGLRLIYFSYDVKMKEKGDIPEGYSVSREKKERFSLILESASTNQTSMYLCASSFTGGLTTEAFFGQGTRLTVV.